These 23 T cell receptor beta chains were sequenced from one sample in a study of blood T cell repertoires in COVID-19. Assay: immunoSEQ multiplex PCR; the TCRdb copy retains only in-frame clones and omits some. The sample has about 180,000 clones; 88% are singletons. Sequencing was done on a sample of PBMCs or T cells enriched from blood (not recorded which). Source of these receptors: a woman aged 18-29 years who had recovered from COVID-19.

V is TRBV7-5 and J is TRBJ2-1; TRBD2, as called in the table, went unchecked against the DNA. TRBV7-5 is a known pseudogene. The CDR3 sequence is 12 residues long. The DNA for the CDR3 is TGTGCCAGAAATCAGAGGGAAAATGAGCAGTTCTTC. Translated, it gives CARNQRENEQFF.

The chain has TRBV16 and TRBJ1-1; D gene uncertain. Trimming took 1 base from V and 8 from J, leaving 8 bases between them. The CDR3 contains 12 residues. Germline lookup yields CDR1 KGHSY and CDR2 FQNENV. The DNA for the CDR3 is TGTGCCAGCAGCCAATTCAGCGCCGAAGCTTTCTTT. Protein sequence: CASSQFSAEAFF.

The rearrangement uses TRBV6-2 or TRBV6-3 and TRBJ2-2; the match to TRBD1 covers 8 bases. Germline loops: CDR1 MNHEY, CDR2 SVGEGT. After removal of 5 bases from V and 6 bases from J, the junction contained 8 bases not matched to a gene. The CDR3 is made up of 15 amino acids. The CDR3 here is CASSQRTGLAGELFF. In DNA, the CDR3 is TGTGCCAGCAGTCAACGGACAGGGTTAGCCGGGGAGCTGTTTTTT.

This sequence joins TRBV2 and TRBJ1-2; D gene ambiguous. Germline assignment: CDR1 SNHLY and CDR2 FYNNEI. The length of the CDR3 is 13 residues. Trimming took off 4 bases at V and 2 bases at J, with 8 bases between the two ends. The CDR3 nucleotides read TGTGCCAGCAGTGCTAGTCAGAACTATGGCTACACCTTC. Protein: CASSASQNYGYTF. The complete variable domain, with remaining parts taken from reference TRBV2 and TRBJ1-2, reads EPEVTQTPSHQVTQMGQEVILRCVPISNHLYFYWYRQILGQKVEFLVSFYNNEISEKSEIFDDQFSVERPDGSNFTLKIRSTKLEDSAMYFCASSASQNYGYTFGSGTRLTVV.

The V gene is TRBV19, the J gene TRBJ2-1; 8 bases line up with TRBD2. The V segment lost 5 bases and the J segment 0 bases; nucleotides outside the gene matches: 9. The CDR3 extends over 17 amino acids. Germline assignment: CDR1 LNHDA and CDR2 SQIVND (reference sequence). DNA of the CDR3: TGTGCCAGTAGTCTGGGACTAGGCCCGAGCTCCTACAATGAGCAGTTCTTC. Its protein is CASSLGLGPSSYNEQFF.

This rearrangement joins TRBV9 to TRBJ2-1; TRBD1 agrees at 7 bases. Germline-derived CDR1 and CDR2 are SGDLS and YYNGEE. This CDR3 is built from 16 residues. V lost 4 bases and J lost 1; bases outside the gene matches: 8. The CDR3 DNA follows: TGTGCCAGCAGCACAGCAGGGGGTGCATCCTACAATGAGCAGTTCTTC. This translates into CASSTAGGASYNEQFF.

V is TRBV10-1 and J is TRBJ2-2; TRBD1 matches at 7 bases. This CDR3 region has 15 residues. J was trimmed by 4 bases and V by 5 bases; bases with no gene match: 7. Germline CDR1 WNHNN, CDR2 SYGVQD (reference sequence). DNA of the CDR3: TGCGCCAGCAGTACACAGGGGTATGGCACCGGGGAGCTGTTTTTT. Protein sequence: CASSTQGYGTGELFF.

The chain joins TRBV19 to TRBJ1-1; D is unclear. Germline V gives CDR1 LNHDA, CDR2 SQIVND (reference sequence). V lost 6 bases to trimming and J lost 4 bases, with 9 bases between them. The CDR3 has 12 residues. The chain's CDR3 is CASRRESTEAFF. Written as DNA, the CDR3 is TGTGCCAGTAGGAGGGAGAGCACTGAAGCTTTCTTT. Drawing the rest from reference TRBV19 and TRBJ1-1, the complete variable domain is DGGITQSPKYLFRKEGQNVTLSCEQNLNHDAMYWYRQDPGQGLRLIYYSQIVNDFQKGDIAEGYSVSREKKESFPLTVTSAQKNPTAFYLCASRRESTEAFFGQGTRLTVV.

This clone has just one count. This chain links TRBV3-1 (or the pseudogene TRBV3-2) with TRBJ1-4; TRBD1 is a possible D gene (6 bases). With 4 bases removed from V and 4 bases from J, the gap between germline ends came to 7 bases. The germline gives CDR1 LGHDT, CDR2 YNNKEL (reference sequence). The CDR3 sequence is 13 residues long. The CDR3: CASSPDSNEKLFF. The DNA for the CDR3 is TGTGCCAGCAGCCCGGACAGTAATGAAAAACTGTTTTTT.

V gene TRBV11-2 combines with J gene TRBJ2-1; 10 nucleotides align to TRBD1. CDR1 is SGHAT, CDR2 FQNNGV, per germline. Unmatched junction bases numbered 7, after V lost 4 bases and J lost 1 base. The CDR3 runs 17 residues. CDR3 nucleotide sequence: TGTGCCAGCAGCTCCCTAGACAGGGGGCGATCCTACAATGAGCAGTTCTTC. Translation gives CASSSLDRGRSYNEQFF. Full variable domain (remainder filled in from reference TRBV11-2 and TRBJ2-1): EAGVAQSPRYKIIEKRQSVAFWCNPISGHATLYWYQQILGQGPKLLIQFQNNGVVDDSQLPKDRFSAERLKGVDSTLKIQPAKLEDSAVYLCASSSLDRGRSYNEQFFGPGTRLTVL.

The V call is TRBV27, the J call TRBJ1-1; the D is unclear. Trimming removed 4 bases at V and 4 bases at J, with 19 bases between. The germline gives CDR1 MNHEY, CDR2 SMNVEV (reference sequence). The CDR3 spans 16 residues. The CDR3 sequence is CASSSPFGSDITEAFF. For the CDR3, the DNA is TGTGCCAGCAGTTCCCCCTTTGGAAGCGATATCACTGAAGCTTTCTTT.

The chain has TRBV5-1 and TRBJ2-2, with TRBD1 matching 10 bases. V dropped 3 bases and J dropped 6; count of bases not matched to a gene: 5. This CDR3 has 15 amino acids. Germline CDR1 and CDR2: SGHRS and YFSETQ. The CDR3 nucleotides read TGCGCCAGCAGCTGGGACAGGGGAGGATCCGGGGAGCTGTTTTTT. It translates to CASSWDRGGSGELFF.

This chain uses TRBV28 with TRBJ1-5; TRBD1 agrees at 9 bases. There are 15 residues in the CDR3. J lost 5 bases, V lost 2 bases, and 4 bases had no gene match. Germline V CDR1 and CDR2: MDHEN, SYDVKM. CDR3: CASSLRGQGYQPQHF. As DNA, the CDR3 is TGTGCCAGCAGTTTACGGGGACAGGGATATCAGCCCCAGCATTTT.

This chain joins TRBV11-2 and TRBJ1-1, with 7 bases fitting TRBD1. The CDR3 totals 12 residues. J was trimmed by 6 bases and V by 5 bases; bases with no gene match: 3. The germline gives CDR1 SGHAT, CDR2 FQNNGV. The DNA for the CDR3 is TGTGCCAGCAGCCTGACAGGGTCTGAAGCTTTCTTT. Amino acids: CASSLTGSEAFF.

CDR3 sequence (DNA): TGTGCCAGCAGCTTTCCCCTGGACAGTTACTATGGCTACACCTTC. As protein: CASSFPLDSYYGYTF. The genes are TRBV5-6 and TRBJ1-2, with D tentatively TRBD1 (6 bases). The germline V gene has CDR1 SGHDT and CDR2 YYEEEE. Deletions cut 2 bases from V and 3 bases from J, with 14 bases between. The CDR3 length is 15 residues.

V gene TRBV28 combines with J gene TRBJ1-5; 7 bases fit TRBD1. The CDR3 loop spans 11 amino acids. CDR1 and CDR2 from the germline V gene are MDHEN and SYDVKM. The junction had 2 bases not matched to a gene; V was cut back by 3 bases and J by 12 bases. For the CDR3, the DNA is TGTGCCAGCAGTTTGACAGGGTACCAGCATTTT. Protein: CASSLTGYQHF. Filled out from reference TRBV28 and TRBJ1-5, the complete variable domain reads DVKVTQSSRYLVKRTGEKVFLECVQDMDHENMFWYRQDPGLGLRLIYFSYDVKMKEKGDIPEGYSVSREKKERFSLILESASTNQTSMYLCASSLTGYQHFGDGTRLSIL.

V is TRBV6-2 or TRBV6-3 and J is TRBJ1-5; D is undetermined. V dropped 0 bases and J dropped 0 bases, with 18 bases sitting between them. The CDR3 contains 19 residues. Germline V lookup: CDR1 MNHEY, CDR2 SVGEGT. CDR3 nucleotide sequence: TGTGCCAGCAGTTACTCGCTTGGGAAGGCGGACTATAGCAATCAGCCCCAGCATTTT. It is translated as CASSYSLGKADYSNQPQHF.

This clone has a single count. The V and J genes are TRBV19 and TRBJ2-3, with D perhaps matching TRBD2 (6 bases). The germline V gene has CDR1 LNHDA and CDR2 SQIVND (reference sequence). This CDR3 is built from 13 residues. The V and J ends lost 6 bases and 5 bases respectively, with 12 bases between them. The CDR3 DNA is TGTGCCAGTAGAACCCTCGGGGGAGATACGCAGTATTTT. Translation gives CASRTLGGDTQYF.

This clone came up once. The chain combines TRBV2 with TRBJ2-5; 7 nucleotides line up with TRBD1. The germline V gene encodes CDR1 SNHLY and CDR2 FYNNEI. The CDR3 contains 15 residues. Losses at the gene ends were 3 bases for V and 2 bases for J; bases not matched to a gene: 6. CDR3 in amino acids: CASSDSPGQQETQYF. In DNA, the CDR3 is TGTGCCAGCAGTGACAGCCCGGGACAGCAAGAGACCCAGTACTTC.

In DNA, the CDR3 is TGCGCCAGCAGACGTGGACTCCTGAGCACAGATACGCAGTATTTT. It translates to CASRRGLLSTDTQYF. The chain carries TRBV10-2 and TRBJ2-3, with D perhaps matching TRBD2 (5 bases). V lost 6 bases to trimming and J lost 0 bases, with 13 bases between them. The length of the CDR3 is 15 residues. Germline loops: CDR1 WSHSY, CDR2 SAAADI.

The chain has TRBV30 and TRBJ1-1, with 10 bases aligning to TRBD1. Germline V gene sequence: CDR1 GTSNPN, CDR2 SVGIG (reference sequence). This CDR3 contains 13 residues. The V gene end was trimmed by 5 bases and the J gene end by 4 bases; junction bases not matched to a gene: 4. CDR3 sequence reads: CAWGQGGVTEAFF. CDR3 DNA sequence: TGTGCCTGGGGACAGGGGGGCGTCACTGAAGCTTTCTTT.

This clone was counted many times. The chain links TRBV12-3 or TRBV12-4 to TRBJ1-2, with D possibly matching TRBD1 (5 bases). The CDR3 loop spans 12 amino acids. The germline V and J ends were trimmed by 6 bases and 3 bases, with 8 bases remaining between them. The CDR3 DNA reads as TGTGCCAGCAGCGACAGCCACTATGGCTACACCTTC. As protein: CASSDSHYGYTF.

The rearrangement joins TRBV7-6 to TRBJ2-7; 9 bases align to TRBD2. CDR1 SGHVS and CDR2 FNYEAQ come from the germline V gene. The CDR3 loop spans 15 amino acids. The V gene end was trimmed by 4 bases and the J gene end by 4 bases; junction bases not matched to a gene: 8. CDR3 region: CASSSSGAGGYEQYF. The CDR3 DNA is TGTGCCAGCAGCTCCTCTGGAGCGGGGGGATACGAGCAGTACTTC.